This T cell receptor (beta chain) was identified in a study of shared clonotypes between healthy human individuals. Findings of the study overall: The study found 4.5% to 5% of naive CD4 clonotypes shared across a handful of donors. The sole specimen, blood, was sampled, and tissue repertoires likely differ.

It was 200 to 250 ng DNA, 31,000 or so T cell genomes, that sorted-subset replicate PCRs used. TCRdb keeps only in-frame clones here, not all; method: immunoSEQ multiplex PCR. The sample holds approximately 2.1 million clones, approximately 95% seen once. Trimming at V came to 7 bases and at J to 1 base, leaving 9 bases not matched to a gene. Germline CDR1 reads LNHNV; CDR2 reads YYDKDF (reference sequence). This CDR3 comprises 17 residues. To note about this clone: Its cognate antigen is unknown.

The gene calls are TRBV15 and TRBJ2-6; 8 nucleotides line up with TRBD1. The sequenced material came from naive CD4+ T cells from PBMCs. Subset indicated: CD45RA+ positively selected. This TCR derives from a young man in good health. Some clones in this sample may be carry-over from other donors' samples. The CDR3 loop reads CATIPGQGLSGANVLTF. Written as DNA, the CDR3 is TGTGCCACCATCCCCGGACAGGGATTGTCTGGGGCCAACGTCCTGACTTTC.